This T cell receptor (beta chain) was sequenced in a study of T cells in Graves' hyperthyroidism and ophthalmopathy. Germline CDR1 is LGHDT and CDR2 is YNNKEL (reference sequence). This CDR3 spans 16 amino acids. Trimming took off 0 bases at V and 1 base at J, with 10 bases between the two ends. Study conclusions and caveats: Before onset, ophthalmopathy was predicted by the model a median around 6.2 months earlier. Researchers report that a 13 V-J model separated ophthalmopathy from stable hyperthyroidism. Blood also contained most expanded thyroid clonotypes above 0.001.

Amplification yielded TCR beta CDR3 regions, with RNA transcripts as the source. HTBI primers were employed in a first-round RT-PCR of the TCR CDR3. One entry per CDR3 protein results from TCRdb running MiXCR on the multiplex PCR reads. In the table there are about 610,000 distinct CDR3 sequences, around 15% of which are singletons. The PBMCs were sourced from fresh peripheral blood (approximately 10 ml). With respect to this clonotype: What it recognizes is unknown.

Material for sequencing was blood. The sequence derives from a middle-aged woman with Graves' ophthalmopathy. The V gene is TRBV3-1, the J gene TRBJ2-4, with unresolved D. The CDR3 here is CASSQELGSAKNIQYF. The DNA of the CDR3 is TGTGCCAGCAGCCAAGAACTGGGTTCGGCCAAAAACATTCAGTACTTC.